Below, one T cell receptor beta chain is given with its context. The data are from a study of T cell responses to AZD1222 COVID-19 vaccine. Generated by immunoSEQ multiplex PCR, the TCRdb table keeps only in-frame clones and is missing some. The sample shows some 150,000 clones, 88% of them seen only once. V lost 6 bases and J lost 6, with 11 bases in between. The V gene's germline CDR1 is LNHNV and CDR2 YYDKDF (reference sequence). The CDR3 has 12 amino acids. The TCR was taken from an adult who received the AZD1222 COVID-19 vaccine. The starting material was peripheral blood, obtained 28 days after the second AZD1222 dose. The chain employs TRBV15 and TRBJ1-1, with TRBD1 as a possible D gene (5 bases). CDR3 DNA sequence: TGTGCCACCAGTACCCGGGGGGCTGAAGCTTTCTTT. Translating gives CATSTRGAEAFF.